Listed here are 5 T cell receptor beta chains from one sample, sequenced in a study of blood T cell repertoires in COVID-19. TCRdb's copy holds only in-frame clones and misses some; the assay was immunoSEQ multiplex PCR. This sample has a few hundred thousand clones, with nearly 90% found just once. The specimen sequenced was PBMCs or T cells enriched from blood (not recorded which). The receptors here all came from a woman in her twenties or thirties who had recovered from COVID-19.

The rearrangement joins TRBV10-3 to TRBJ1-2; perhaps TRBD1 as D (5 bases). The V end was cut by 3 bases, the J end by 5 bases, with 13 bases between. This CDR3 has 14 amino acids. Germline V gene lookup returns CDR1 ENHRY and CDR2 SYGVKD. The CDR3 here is CAISEPEAGYGYTF. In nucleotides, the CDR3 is TGTGCCATCAGTGAACCCGAGGCAGGGTATGGCTACACCTTC.

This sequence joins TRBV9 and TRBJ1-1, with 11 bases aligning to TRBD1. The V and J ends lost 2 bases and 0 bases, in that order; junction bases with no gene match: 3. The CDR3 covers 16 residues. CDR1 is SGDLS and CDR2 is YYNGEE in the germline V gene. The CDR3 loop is CASSVGQGVMNTEAFF. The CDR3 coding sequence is TGTGCCAGCAGCGTGGGACAGGGGGTTATGAACACTGAAGCTTTCTTT.

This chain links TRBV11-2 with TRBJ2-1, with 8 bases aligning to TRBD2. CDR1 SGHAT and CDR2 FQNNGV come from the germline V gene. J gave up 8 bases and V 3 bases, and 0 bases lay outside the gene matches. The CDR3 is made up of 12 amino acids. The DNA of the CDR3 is TGTGCCAGCAGCTTTAGCGGGGATGAGCAGTTCTTC. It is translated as CASSFSGDEQFF.

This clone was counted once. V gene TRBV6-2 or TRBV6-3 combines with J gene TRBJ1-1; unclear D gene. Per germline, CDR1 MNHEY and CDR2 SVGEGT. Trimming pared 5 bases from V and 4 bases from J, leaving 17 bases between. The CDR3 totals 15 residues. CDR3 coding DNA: TGTGCCAGCAGTGACGGGATCCCGTGGGTCACTGAAGCTTTCTTT. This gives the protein CASSDGIPWVTEAFF.

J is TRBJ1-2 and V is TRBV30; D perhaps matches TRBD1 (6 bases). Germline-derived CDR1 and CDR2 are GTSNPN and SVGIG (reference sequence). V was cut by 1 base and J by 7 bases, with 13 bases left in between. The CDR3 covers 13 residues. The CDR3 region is CAWSAYRVAGYTF. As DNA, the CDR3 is TGTGCCTGGAGTGCCTACAGGGTTGCTGGCTACACCTTC.